A single sample is the source of the 12 T cell receptor beta chains below, sequenced in a study of Graves' ophthalmopathy and Graves' hyperthyroidism. TCR beta CDR3 amplification used RNA transcripts. The workflow started with a first-round RT-PCR run with HTBI primers and then moved on to a second-round multiplex PCR. Each CDR3 protein gets one entry after TCRdb re-called the multiplex PCR reads with MiXCR. The sample shows more than 1,000,000 distinct CDR3 sequences, roughly two fifths of them seen only once. Sequencing was carried out using peripheral blood or thyroid tissue (not recorded which). These receptor sequences come from an adult man with Graves' hyperthyroidism.

This clonotype occurred a few times. The J gene is TRBJ2-2, the V gene TRBV6-6; 7 bases fit TRBD1. The CDR3 extends over 16 amino acids. V lost 6 bases and J lost 4; bases outside the gene matches: 11. Germline CDR1 reads MNHNY; CDR2 reads SVGAGI (reference sequence). DNA of the CDR3: TGTGCCAGCAGCCCTCTGTCGACAGGGAGCACCGGGGAGCTGTTTTTT. Protein: CASSPLSTGSTGELFF.

This clonotype has ten or more counts. The CDR3 DNA reads TGTGCCATCAGTGATGGGGGAAAGTTTTTGCGCACTGAAGCTTTCTTT. Translation gives CAISDGGKFLRTEAFF. This rearrangement joins TRBV10-3 to TRBJ1-1, with a possible D match to TRBD1 (5 bases). CDR1 ENHRY and CDR2 SYGVKD come from the germline V gene. Trimming took 3 bases from V and 4 from J, leaving 18 bases between them. The CDR3 is made up of 16 amino acids.

This clonotype was found a few times. The V gene is TRBV5-1, the J gene TRBJ2-6; possible D gene TRBD1, 6 bases. Looked up from germline, CDR1 is SGHRS and CDR2 is YFSETQ. V was shortened by 3 bases and J by 0 bases, with 13 bases between the two germline ends. The length of the CDR3 is 17 residues. The CDR3: CASSWGHRSSGANVLTF. CDR3 nucleotides: TGCGCCAGCAGCTGGGGGCACAGGAGCTCTGGGGCCAACGTCCTGACTTTC.

V gene TRBV29-1 combines with J gene TRBJ1-5, with TRBD1 identical over 10 bases. The CDR3 covers 14 residues. V trimming: 5 bases; J trimming: 3 bases; junction bases outside the gene matches: 4. Germline CDR1 reads SQVTM; CDR2 reads ANQGSEA. The CDR3 DNA is TGCAGCGTTATGGGGACAGGGGCCAATCAGCCCCAGCATTTT. This translates into CSVMGTGANQPQHF.

In its sample, this clonotype was seen many times. The chain has TRBV19 and TRBJ1-2; possibly TRBD1 for D (5 bases). Trimming cost V 6 bases and J 6 bases, with 14 bases left between them. Germline CDR1 and CDR2: LNHDA and SQIVND (reference sequence). This CDR3 has 13 residues. The CDR3 coding sequence is TGTGCCAGTAGCCCATCTGCGGGGGATGGCTACACCTTC. Its translation: CASSPSAGDGYTF.

Ten or more counts support this clonotype. V is TRBV7-2 and J is TRBJ2-7; no firm D call. The CDR3 totals 14 residues. The germline CDR1 and CDR2 sequences are SGHTA and FQGNSA. V was cut by 7 bases and J by 2 bases, with 15 bases left in between. In DNA, the CDR3 is TGTGCCAGCACCAACCACGGCGGCCCCTACGAGCAGTACTTC. Translated: CASTNHGGPYEQYF.

This clonotype appeared a few times. The chain carries TRBV6-5 and TRBJ2-7; a weak D match, TRBD2 (5 bases). CDR1 is MNHEY, CDR2 SVGAGI, per germline. Trimming took 6 bases from V and 3 from J, leaving 18 bases between them. The CDR3 has 15 residues. CDR3 sequence (DNA): TGTGCCAGCAGCATTACCCATACCGGGGTCTACGAGCAGTACTTC. Translation gives CASSITHTGVYEQYF.

This rearrangement joins TRBV24-1 to TRBJ2-5, with D tentatively TRBD2 (5 bases). The ends were cut back, 8 bases at V and 1 base at J, with 10 bases in the middle. The CDR3 contains 13 residues. In germline, CDR1 is KGHDR, CDR2 SFDVKD. CDR3 coding DNA: TGTGCCACCACGAGTGGGAGCCAAGAGACCCAGTACTTC. This gives the protein CATTSGSQETQYF.

This clonotype was picked up many times. This sequence joins TRBV7-9 and TRBJ2-7; the D gene is possibly TRBD2 (6 bases). The CDR3 covers 15 residues. The V gene lost 4 bases and the J gene lost 3 bases, with 16 bases spanning the gap. The V gene's germline CDR1 is SEHNR and CDR2 FQNEAQ (reference sequence). CDR3: CASSSEGSNLYEQYF. The CDR3 coding sequence is TGTGCCAGCAGCTCGGAGGGGTCAAACCTCTACGAGCAGTACTTC.

With regard to this clonotype: This could be a read error, since a much larger clone is one nucleotide away. This chain links TRBV20-1 with TRBJ2-6; D is uncertain. CDR3 size: 15 residues. Germline lookup yields CDR1 DFQATT and CDR2 SNEGSKA (reference sequence). Trimming removed 7 bases at V and 2 bases at J, with 15 bases between. CDR3 sequence: CSVANPRTGANVLTF. Written as DNA, the CDR3 is TGCAGTGTGGCAAACCCGAGGACTGGGGCCAACGTCCTGACTTTC.

The rearrangement uses TRBV29-1 and TRBJ1-2; 9 bases map to TRBD1. CDR1 and CDR2 from the germline V gene are SQVTM and ANQGSEA. The CDR3 covers 15 residues. Trimming took 3 bases from V and 7 from J; bases not matched to a gene: 12. The CDR3: CSVDRGTGPLGGYTF. The CDR3 region has the DNA TGCAGCGTTGATAGAGGGACAGGGCCCTTGGGTGGCTACACCTTC. The full variable domain, its missing parts supplied by reference TRBV29-1 and TRBJ1-2, is SAVISQKPSRDICQRGTSLTIQCQVDSQVTMMFWYRQQPGQSLTLIATANQGSEATYESGFVIDKFPISRPNLTFSTLTVSNMSPEDSSIYLCSVDRGTGPLGGYTFGSGTRLTVV.

In this sample, this clonotype turned up many times. The J gene is TRBJ2-7, the V gene TRBV29-1; 7 bases line up with TRBD1. V gave up 0 bases and J gave up 4 bases; unmatched junction bases: 9. The CDR3 length is 15 residues. The germline gives CDR1 SQVTM, CDR2 ANQGSEA. The CDR3 sequence: CSVEDRDRRGYEQYF. The CDR3 coding sequence is TGCAGCGTTGAAGATAGGGACAGAAGAGGATACGAGCAGTACTTC.